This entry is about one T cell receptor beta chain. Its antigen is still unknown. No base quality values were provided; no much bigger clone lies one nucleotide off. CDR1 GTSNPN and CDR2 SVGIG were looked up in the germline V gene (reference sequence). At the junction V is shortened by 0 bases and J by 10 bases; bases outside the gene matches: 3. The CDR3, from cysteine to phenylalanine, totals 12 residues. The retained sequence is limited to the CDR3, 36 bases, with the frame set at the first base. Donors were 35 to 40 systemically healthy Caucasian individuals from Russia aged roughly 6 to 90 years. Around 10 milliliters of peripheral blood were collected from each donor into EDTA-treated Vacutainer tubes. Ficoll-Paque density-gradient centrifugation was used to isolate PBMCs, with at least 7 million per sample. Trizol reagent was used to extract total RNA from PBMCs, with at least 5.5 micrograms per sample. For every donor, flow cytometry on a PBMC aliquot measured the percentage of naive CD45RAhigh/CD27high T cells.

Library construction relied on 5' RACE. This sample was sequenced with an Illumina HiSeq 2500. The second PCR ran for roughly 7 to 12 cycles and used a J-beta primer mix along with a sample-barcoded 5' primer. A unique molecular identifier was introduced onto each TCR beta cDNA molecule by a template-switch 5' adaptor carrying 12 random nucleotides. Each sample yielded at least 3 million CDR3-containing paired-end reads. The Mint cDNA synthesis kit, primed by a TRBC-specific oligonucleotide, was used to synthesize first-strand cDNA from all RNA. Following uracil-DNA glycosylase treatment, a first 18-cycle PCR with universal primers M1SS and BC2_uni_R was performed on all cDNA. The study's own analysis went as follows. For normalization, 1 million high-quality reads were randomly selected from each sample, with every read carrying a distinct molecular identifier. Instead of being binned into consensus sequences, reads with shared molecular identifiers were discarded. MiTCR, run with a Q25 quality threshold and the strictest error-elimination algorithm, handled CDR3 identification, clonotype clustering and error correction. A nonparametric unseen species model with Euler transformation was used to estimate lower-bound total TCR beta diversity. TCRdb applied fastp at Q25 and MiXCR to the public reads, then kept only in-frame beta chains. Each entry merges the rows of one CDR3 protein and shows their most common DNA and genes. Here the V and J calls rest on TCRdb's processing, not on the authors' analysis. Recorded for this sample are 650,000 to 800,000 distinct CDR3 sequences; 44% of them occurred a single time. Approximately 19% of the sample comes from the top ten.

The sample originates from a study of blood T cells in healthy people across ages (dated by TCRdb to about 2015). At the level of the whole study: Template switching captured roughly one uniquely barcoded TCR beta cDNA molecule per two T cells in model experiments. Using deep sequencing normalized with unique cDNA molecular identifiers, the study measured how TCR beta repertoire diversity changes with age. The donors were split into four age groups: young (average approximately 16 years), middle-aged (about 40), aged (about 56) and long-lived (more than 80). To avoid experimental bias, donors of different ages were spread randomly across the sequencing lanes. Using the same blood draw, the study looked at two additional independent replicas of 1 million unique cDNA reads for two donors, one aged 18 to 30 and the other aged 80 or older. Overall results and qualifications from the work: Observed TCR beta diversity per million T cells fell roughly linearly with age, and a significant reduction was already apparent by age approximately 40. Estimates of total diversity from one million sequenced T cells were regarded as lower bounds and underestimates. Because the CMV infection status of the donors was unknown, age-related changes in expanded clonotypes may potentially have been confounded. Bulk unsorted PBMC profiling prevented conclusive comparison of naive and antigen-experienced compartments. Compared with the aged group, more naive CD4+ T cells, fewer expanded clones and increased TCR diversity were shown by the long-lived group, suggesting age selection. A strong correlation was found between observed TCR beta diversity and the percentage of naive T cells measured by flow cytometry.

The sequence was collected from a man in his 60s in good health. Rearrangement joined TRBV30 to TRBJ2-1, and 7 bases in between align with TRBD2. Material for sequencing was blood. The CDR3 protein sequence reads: CAWSVGDYEQFF. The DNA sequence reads TGTGCCTGGAGTGTAGGGGACTACGAGCAGTTCTTC.